These 24 T cell receptor beta chains came from one sample sequenced in a study of CD8+ T cells in alopecia areata. Isolated RNA was reverse transcribed into cDNA used as the sequencing template. Libraries were prepared by immunoSEQ multiplex PCR; TCRdb keeps only in-frame clonotypes and omits some of them. The table has 110,000 or so clones, 35% to 40% seen once. The sample consisted of CD4+ T cells sorted from blood. These receptors were collected from a human donor with alopecia areata.

In its sample, this clone was seen a few times. The rearrangement links TRBV18 to TRBJ2-1; the D gene could be TRBD1 or TRBD2 (6 bases each). Between the trimmed V and J ends, which lost 2 bases and 3 bases, there was a span of 11 bases. The germline V gene has CDR1 KGHSH and CDR2 LQKENI. The CDR3 totals 15 residues. The CDR3 nucleotides are TGTGCCAGCTCACCAGGGAAGGGGGGCTACAATGAGCAGTTCTTC. It specifies CASSPGKGGYNEQFF.

This clone appeared once. The V and J genes are TRBV5-1 and TRBJ2-5; no clear D gene. Per the germline V gene, CDR1 is SGHRS and CDR2 is YFSETQ. With 1 base removed from V and 2 bases from J, the gap between germline ends came to 6 bases. This CDR3 is built from 13 residues. Here the CDR3 DNA reads TGCGCCAGCAGCTTGATCCGGCAAGAGACCCAGTACTTC. Translation gives CASSLIRQETQYF.

This clone has just a few counts. The chain has TRBV7-6 and TRBJ2-5; no firm D call. V shed 2 bases and J shed 5 bases, with 15 bases lying between them. This CDR3 comprises 15 residues. Germline V gene sequence: CDR1 SGHVS, CDR2 FNYEAQ. CDR3 nucleotide sequence: TGTGCCAGCAGCTTAAACGTAGTGGGTATGGAGACCCAGTACTTC. Its protein is CASSLNVVGMETQYF.

This chain joins TRBV19 and TRBJ1-5; D ambiguous. Germline CDR1 reads LNHDA; CDR2 reads SQIVND (reference sequence). V gave up 4 bases and J gave up 7 bases, with 11 bases separating them. The CDR3 runs 13 residues. The DNA for the CDR3 is TGTGCCAGTAGTAGGCAAATGGACCAGCCCCAGCATTTT. This encodes CASSRQMDQPQHF.

This clone was seen a handful of times. V and J are TRBV5-4 and TRBJ2-3; TRBD2 might be the D (5 bases). The germline CDR1 and CDR2 sequences are SGHNT and YYREEE (reference sequence). The CDR3 has 13 residues. Trimming stripped 2 bases from V and 3 bases from J, with 7 bases between. The CDR3 DNA sequence: TGTGCCAGCAGCTTCAGCGGAACAGATACGCAGTATTTT. Amino acid sequence: CASSFSGTDTQYF.

V usage is TRBV7-2 and J usage is TRBJ1-1; TRBD1 matches 9 bases. Germline V gene lookup returns CDR1 SGHTA and CDR2 FQGNSA. The CDR3 has 14 amino acids. Trimming took 5 bases from V and 6 from J; bases not matched to a gene: 7. The CDR3 is CASSLQGASAEAFF. The CDR3 DNA is TGTGCCAGCAGCCTACAGGGGGCGAGCGCTGAAGCTTTCTTT.

CDR3 sequence reads: CACYRYGEQFF. The CDR3 coding sequence is TGTGCCTGCTACAGGTACGGGGAGCAGTTCTTC. This rearrangement joins TRBV28 to TRBJ2-1; D possibly corresponds to TRBD1 (5 bases). CDR1 is MDHEN, CDR2 SYDVKM, per germline. Trimming took off 11 bases at V and 10 bases at J, with 15 bases between the two ends. This CDR3 region has 11 residues.

This clone appeared a few times. This chain connects TRBV2 to TRBJ2-7, with D possibly matching TRBD2 (6 bases). Germline V CDR1 and CDR2: SNHLY, FYNNEI. Trimming removed 5 bases at V and 0 bases at J, with 14 bases between. The CDR3 consists of 15 residues. The CDR3 DNA is TGTGCCAGCAGTTCGGGACTCTTAGTCTCCTACGAGCAGTACTTC. Amino acids: CASSSGLLVSYEQYF.

The V call is TRBV2, the J call TRBJ2-5, with D maybe TRBD2 (7 bases). CDR3 length equals 16 residues. Trimming shortened V by 6 bases and J by 3 bases, and 20 bases separated the two germline ends. Germline V gives CDR1 SNHLY, CDR2 FYNNEI. The CDR3 coding sequence is TGTGCCAGCAGCAAGCGTATATCGGGGGGCGAAGAGACCCAGTACTTC. Its translation: CASSKRISGGEETQYF. Full variable domain (missing parts from reference TRBV2 and TRBJ2-5): EPEVTQTPSHQVTQMGQEVILRCVPISNHLYFYWYRQILGQKVEFLVSFYNNEISEKSEIFDDQFSVERPDGSNFTLKIRSTKLEDSAMYFCASSKRISGGEETQYFGPGTRLLVL.

There are a few counts of this clone. This chain uses TRBV29-1 with TRBJ1-3; D ambiguous. Looked up from germline, CDR1 is SQVTM and CDR2 is ANQGSEA. The CDR3 is made up of 13 amino acids. V lost 0 bases and J 2 bases, leaving 5 bases between the germline ends. The CDR3 spells CSVEDQTGNTIYF. The CDR3 DNA sequence: TGCAGCGTTGAAGATCAGACTGGAAACACCATATATTTT.

The V call is TRBV30, the J call TRBJ2-7; no definite D call. The CDR3 length is 12 residues. The ends were cut back, 2 bases at V and 6 bases at J, with 11 bases in the middle. Germline values: CDR1 GTSNPN, CDR2 SVGIG (reference sequence). The CDR3 nucleotides are TGTGCCTGGAGTTTAGTGGTTGGCGAGCAGTACTTC. Its protein product is CAWSLVVGEQYF.

The J gene is TRBJ2-1, the V gene TRBV7-2; 8 bases are shared with TRBD2. Trimming cost V 5 bases and J 8 bases; bases outside gene matches: 2. Germline V lookup: CDR1 SGHTA, CDR2 FQGNSA. This CDR3 spans 12 amino acids. The CDR3 sequence: CASSVGLDEQFF. In DNA form, the CDR3 reads TGTGCCAGCAGCGTGGGACTAGATGAGCAGTTCTTC.

The rearrangement links TRBV5-1 to TRBJ2-1; the D is unclear. Germline CDR1 reads SGHRS; CDR2 reads YFSETQ. The V and J ends lost 0 bases and 2 bases respectively, with 3 bases between them. The CDR3 covers 13 residues. CDR3 sequence: CASSLEPYNEQFF. CDR3 DNA sequence: TGCGCCAGCAGCTTGGAGCCCTACAATGAGCAGTTCTTC.

On this clone itself: Within the sample, other DNA sequences also encode this same CDR3. The CDR3 region is CAGTVGRANYGYTF. CDR3 nucleotide sequence: TGTGCCGGGACCGTGGGACGAGCTAACTATGGCTACACCTTC. This rearrangement joins TRBV30 to TRBJ1-2, with D possibly TRBD1 on 5 matching bases. The CDR3 spans 14 residues. Trimming removed 8 bases from V and 0 bases from J, with 16 bases in between. The V gene's germline CDR1 is GTSNPN and CDR2 SVGIG (reference sequence). The full variable domain, rest sourced from reference TRBV30 and TRBJ1-2, is SQTIHQWPATLVQPVGSPLSLECTVEGTSNPNLYWYRQAAGRGLQLLFYSVGIGQISSEVPQNLSASRPQDRQFILSSKKLLLSDSGFYLCAGTVGRANYGYTFGSGTRLTVV.

Only a few counts were recorded for this clone. This chain connects TRBV28 to TRBJ2-3, with D unclear. Germline V gene data show CDR1 as MDHEN and CDR2 as SYDVKM. This CDR3 is built from 12 residues. The germline V and J ends were trimmed by 6 bases and 0 bases, with 4 bases remaining between them. CDR3 DNA sequence: TGTGCCAGCAGGCCCAGCACAGATACGCAGTATTTT. This sequence encodes CASRPSTDTQYF.

V usage is TRBV7-9 and J usage is TRBJ2-1; D remains ambiguous. The CDR3 has 12 residues. Germline values: CDR1 SEHNR, CDR2 FQNEAQ (reference sequence). Deletions cut 5 bases from V and 4 bases from J, with 6 bases between. The CDR3 region is CASSRTYNEQFF. CDR3 in DNA: TGTGCCAGCAGCCGGACGTACAATGAGCAGTTCTTC.

J is TRBJ2-6 and V is TRBV7-9; the D gene is possibly TRBD1 (6 bases). This CDR3 contains 17 residues. Trimming pared 2 bases from V and 1 base from J, leaving 12 bases between. In germline, CDR1 is SEHNR, CDR2 FQNEAQ (reference sequence). The CDR3 bases are TGTGCCAGCAGCTTACGCAGGGGCTCATCTGGGGCCAACGTCCTGACTTTC. Protein: CASSLRRGSSGANVLTF.

This clone has just a few counts. This chain links TRBV7-2 with TRBJ2-3; no reliable D call. The CDR3 is 13 residues long. Looked up from germline, CDR1 is SGHTA and CDR2 is FQGNSA. Trimming left V 5 bases short and J 3 bases short, with 9 bases between. This CDR3 reads CASSTQKTDTQYF. The CDR3 DNA reads as TGTGCCAGCAGCACACAGAAAACAGATACGCAGTATTTT.

This chain joins TRBV29-1 and TRBJ1-1, with TRBD1 matching 11 bases. The CDR3 runs 14 residues. V dropped 5 bases and J dropped 3; count of bases not matched to a gene: 5. Germline V CDR1 and CDR2: SQVTM, ANQGSEA. The CDR3 DNA is TGCAGCGTTAGGACAGGGGGCGGGGACACTGAAGCTTTCTTT. It codes for CSVRTGGGDTEAFF.

This chain uses TRBV11-2 with TRBJ2-1; 16 bases fit TRBD2. CDR1 is SGHAT, CDR2 FQNNGV, per germline. J lost 1 base, V lost 2 bases, and 5 bases had no gene match. There are 19 residues in the CDR3. The CDR3 sequence is CASSLHGTSGRGSYNEQFF. The CDR3, as DNA: TGTGCCAGCAGCTTACACGGGACTAGCGGGAGGGGGTCCTACAATGAGCAGTTCTTC.

The J gene is TRBJ1-2, the V gene TRBV30, with unresolved D. From germline, CDR1 is GTSNPN and CDR2 SVGIG (reference sequence). With 2 bases removed from V and 2 bases from J, the gap between germline ends came to 9 bases. The CDR3 sequence is 13 residues long. CDR3 DNA sequence: TGTGCCTGGAGTCCGGACCCAAACTATGGCTACACCTTC. Protein: CAWSPDPNYGYTF.

This sequence joins TRBV4-3 and TRBJ2-1; D gene unclear. The CDR3 has 14 residues. The V gene's germline CDR1 is LGHNA and CDR2 YSLEER. V was trimmed by 1 base and J by 5 bases, leaving 9 bases between them. CDR3 sequence: CASSQVRENNEQFF. The CDR3 DNA reads TGCGCCAGCAGCCAAGTTAGGGAAAACAATGAGCAGTTCTTC.

This rearrangement joins TRBV11-2 to TRBJ2-1, with D perhaps matching TRBD2 (5 bases). Trimming left V 5 bases short and J 2 bases short, with 16 bases between. The CDR3 runs 16 residues. Looked up from germline, CDR1 is SGHAT and CDR2 is FQNNGV. The CDR3 sequence is CASSPIRGSAYNEQFF. DNA for the CDR3: TGTGCCAGCAGCCCCATTCGAGGGAGTGCCTACAATGAGCAGTTCTTC.

The gene calls are TRBV2 and TRBJ1-6, with D maybe TRBD1 (6 bases). The germline CDR1 and CDR2 sequences are SNHLY and FYNNEI. The CDR3 is made up of 16 amino acids. Trimming shortened V by 10 bases and J by 0 bases, and 16 bases separated the two germline ends. CDR3 coding DNA: TGTGCCACCCGACCAGGGGCCAGCTCCTATAATTCACCCCTCCACTTT. Translating it yields CATRPGASSYNSPLHF.